This TCR beta chain originates from a study of T-cell memory formation after mild COVID-19. Study in general: TCR clusters were largely donor specific. General study points: Pre-infection memory contained some responding clones, which suggested that cross-reactive memory had joined. Contracting clones from day 15 to 85 showed balanced CD4/CD8; later expanders favored CD4+. In second-wave clones peaking day 37, SARS-CoV-2 specificity remained unconfirmed.

V gave up 8 bases and J gave up 9 bases, with 17 bases separating them. This CDR3 is built from 13 residues. Per germline, CDR1 LNHDA and CDR2 SQIVND (reference sequence). Turning to this clonotype: Its specificity is not known.

One entry per CDR3 protein results from TCRdb running MiXCR on the 5' RACE reads. This sample has about 360,000 distinct CDR3 sequences; approximately 15% occur once, and the top ten carry around 21%. Source material: PBMCs or a T cell subset sorted from them (not recorded which). The clonotype was recovered from a man between 18 and 35 years old who had mild COVID-19 (a few samples of this study predate the infection). Cell type and time point are not known. V and J are TRBV19 and TRBJ2-1; D remains unclear. The CDR3 bases are TGTGCCAGTGCGCCTAGACGGCCCAGTGAGCAGTTCTTC. Translating gives CASAPRRPSEQFF. The complete variable domain, with remaining parts taken from reference TRBV19 and TRBJ2-1, reads DGGITQSPKYLFRKEGQNVTLSCEQNLNHDAMYWYRQDPGQGLRLIYYSQIVNDFQKGDIAEGYSVSREKKESFPLTVTSAQKNPTAFYLCASAPRRPSEQFFGPGTRLTVL.